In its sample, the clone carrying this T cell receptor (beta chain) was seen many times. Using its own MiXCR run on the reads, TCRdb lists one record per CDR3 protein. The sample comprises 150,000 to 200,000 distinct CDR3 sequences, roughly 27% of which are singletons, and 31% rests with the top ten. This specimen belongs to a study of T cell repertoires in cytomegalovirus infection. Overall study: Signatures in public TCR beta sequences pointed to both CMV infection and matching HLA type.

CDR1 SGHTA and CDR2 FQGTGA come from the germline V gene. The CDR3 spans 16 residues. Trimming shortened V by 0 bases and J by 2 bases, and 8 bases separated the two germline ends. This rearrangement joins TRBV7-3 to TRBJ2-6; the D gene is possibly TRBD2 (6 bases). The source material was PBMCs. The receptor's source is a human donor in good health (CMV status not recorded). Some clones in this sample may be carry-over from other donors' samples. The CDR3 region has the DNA TGTGCCAGCAGCTTAACCGGGGGAGCTGGGGCCAACGTCCTGACTTTC. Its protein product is CASSLTGGAGANVLTF.